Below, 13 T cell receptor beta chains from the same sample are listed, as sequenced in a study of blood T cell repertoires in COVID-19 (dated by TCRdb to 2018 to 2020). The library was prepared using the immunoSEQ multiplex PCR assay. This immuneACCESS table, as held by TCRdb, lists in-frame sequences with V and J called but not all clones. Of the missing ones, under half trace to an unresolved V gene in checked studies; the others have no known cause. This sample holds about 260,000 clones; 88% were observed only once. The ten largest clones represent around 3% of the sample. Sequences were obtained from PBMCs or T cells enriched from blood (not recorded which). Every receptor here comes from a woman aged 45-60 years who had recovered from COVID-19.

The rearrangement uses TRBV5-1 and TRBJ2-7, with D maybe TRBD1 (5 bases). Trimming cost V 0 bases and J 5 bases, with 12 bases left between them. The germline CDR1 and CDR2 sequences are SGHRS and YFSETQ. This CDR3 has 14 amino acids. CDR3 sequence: CASSLGQTFHEQYF. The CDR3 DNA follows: TGCGCCAGCAGCTTGGGACAGACTTTCCACGAGCAGTACTTC.

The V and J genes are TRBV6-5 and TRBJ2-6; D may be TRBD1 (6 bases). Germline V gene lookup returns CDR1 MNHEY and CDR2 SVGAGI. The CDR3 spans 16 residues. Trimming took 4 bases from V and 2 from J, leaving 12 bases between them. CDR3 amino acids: CASSLRQGTGANVLTF. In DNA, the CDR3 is TGTGCCAGCAGTTTACGCCAGGGGACTGGGGCCAACGTCCTGACTTTC.

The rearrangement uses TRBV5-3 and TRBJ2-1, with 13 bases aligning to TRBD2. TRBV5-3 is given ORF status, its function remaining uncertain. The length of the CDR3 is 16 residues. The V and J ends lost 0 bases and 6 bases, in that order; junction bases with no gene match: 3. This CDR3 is CARSLDGTSGVNEQFF. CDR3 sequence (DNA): TGTGCCAGAAGCTTGGATGGGACTAGCGGGGTCAATGAGCAGTTCTTC.

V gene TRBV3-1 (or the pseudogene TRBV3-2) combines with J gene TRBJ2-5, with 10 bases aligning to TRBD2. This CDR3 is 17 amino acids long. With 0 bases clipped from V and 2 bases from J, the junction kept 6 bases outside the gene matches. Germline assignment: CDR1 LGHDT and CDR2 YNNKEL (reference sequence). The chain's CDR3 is CASSQEWPAGGQETQYF. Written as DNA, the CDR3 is TGTGCCAGCAGCCAAGAGTGGCCAGCGGGAGGGCAAGAGACCCAGTACTTC.

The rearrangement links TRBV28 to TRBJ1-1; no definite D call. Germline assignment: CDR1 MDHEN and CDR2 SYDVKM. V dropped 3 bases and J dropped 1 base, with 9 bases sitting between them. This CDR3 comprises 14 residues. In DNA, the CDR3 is TGTGCCAGCAGTTTGTATTCGAGGAACACTGAAGCTTTCTTT. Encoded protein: CASSLYSRNTEAFF.

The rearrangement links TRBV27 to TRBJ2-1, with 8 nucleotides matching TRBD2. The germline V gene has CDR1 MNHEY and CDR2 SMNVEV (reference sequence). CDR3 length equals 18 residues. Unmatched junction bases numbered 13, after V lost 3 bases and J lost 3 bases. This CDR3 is CASSFDGRAPWYYNEQFF. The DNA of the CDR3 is TGTGCCAGCAGTTTCGACGGGAGGGCCCCTTGGTACTACAATGAGCAGTTCTTC.

Written as DNA, the CDR3 is TGTGCCAGCAGCCCGTATTTCCGGACAGGGAATCAAGAAAAACTGTTTTTT. As protein: CASSPYFRTGNQEKLFF. V gene TRBV9 combines with J gene TRBJ1-4, with TRBD1 matching over 8 bases. V shed 4 bases and J 8 bases; nucleotides not matched to a gene: 16. Germline V lookup: CDR1 SGDLS, CDR2 YYNGEE. This CDR3 has 17 amino acids.

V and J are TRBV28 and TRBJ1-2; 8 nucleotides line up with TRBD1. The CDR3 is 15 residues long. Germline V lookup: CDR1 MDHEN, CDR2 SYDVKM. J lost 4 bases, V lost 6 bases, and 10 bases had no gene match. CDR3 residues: CASSPNAGTGYGYTF. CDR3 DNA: TGTGCCAGCAGCCCAAACGCCGGGACAGGCTATGGCTACACCTTC.

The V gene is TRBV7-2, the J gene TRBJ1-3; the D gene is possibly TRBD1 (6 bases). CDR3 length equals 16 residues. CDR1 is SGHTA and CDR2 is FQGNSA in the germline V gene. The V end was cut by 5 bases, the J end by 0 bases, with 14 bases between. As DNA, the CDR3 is TGTGCCAGCAGCCCTCACAGGGCTAACTCTGGAAACACCATATATTTT. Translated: CASSPHRANSGNTIYF.

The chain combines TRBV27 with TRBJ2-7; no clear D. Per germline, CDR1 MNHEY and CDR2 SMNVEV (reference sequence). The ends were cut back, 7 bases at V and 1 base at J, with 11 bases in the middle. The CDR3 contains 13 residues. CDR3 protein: CASKPTGSYEQYF. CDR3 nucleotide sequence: TGTGCCAGCAAACCGACTGGATCCTACGAGCAGTACTTC.

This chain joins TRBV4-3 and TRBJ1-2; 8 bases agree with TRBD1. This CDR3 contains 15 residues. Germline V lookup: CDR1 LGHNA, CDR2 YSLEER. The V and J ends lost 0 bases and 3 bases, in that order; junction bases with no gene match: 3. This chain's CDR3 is CASSQDRTGYYGYTF. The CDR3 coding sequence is TGCGCCAGCAGCCAAGATCGGACAGGGTACTATGGCTACACCTTC.

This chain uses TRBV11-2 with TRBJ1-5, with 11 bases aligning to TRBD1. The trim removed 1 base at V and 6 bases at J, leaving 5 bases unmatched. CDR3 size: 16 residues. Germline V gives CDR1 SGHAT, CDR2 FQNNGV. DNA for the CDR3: TGTGCCAGCAGCTTAGGGGACAGGGGGTCTATTCAGCCCCAGCATTTT. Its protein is CASSLGDRGSIQPQHF.

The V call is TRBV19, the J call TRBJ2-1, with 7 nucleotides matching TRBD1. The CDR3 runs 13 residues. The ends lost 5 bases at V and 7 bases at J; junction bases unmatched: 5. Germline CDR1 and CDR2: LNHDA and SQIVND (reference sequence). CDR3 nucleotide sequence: TGTGCCAGTAGTCATACAGGGGTGAATGAGCAGTTCTTC. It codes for CASSHTGVNEQFF.